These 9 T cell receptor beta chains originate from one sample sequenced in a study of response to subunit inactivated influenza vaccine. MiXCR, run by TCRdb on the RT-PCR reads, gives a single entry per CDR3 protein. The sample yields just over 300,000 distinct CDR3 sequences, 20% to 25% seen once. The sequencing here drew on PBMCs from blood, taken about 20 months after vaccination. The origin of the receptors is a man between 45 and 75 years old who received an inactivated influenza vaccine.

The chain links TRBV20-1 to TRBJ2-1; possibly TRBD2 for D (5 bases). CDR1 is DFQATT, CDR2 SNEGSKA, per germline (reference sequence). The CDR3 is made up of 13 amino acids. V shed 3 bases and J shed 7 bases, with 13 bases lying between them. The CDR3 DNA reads TGCAGTGCTAGCTCGGGGAAGGCTAATGAGCAGTTCTTC. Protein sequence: CSASSGKANEQFF.

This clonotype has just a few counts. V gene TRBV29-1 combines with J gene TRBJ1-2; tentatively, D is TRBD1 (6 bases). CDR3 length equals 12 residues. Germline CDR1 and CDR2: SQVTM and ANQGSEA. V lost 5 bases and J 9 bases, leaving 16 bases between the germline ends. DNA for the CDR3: TGCAGCGTTACCGGACAGCAGGACAGCTACACCTTC. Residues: CSVTGQQDSYTF. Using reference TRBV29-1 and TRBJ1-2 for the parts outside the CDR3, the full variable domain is SAVISQKPSRDICQRGTSLTIQCQVDSQVTMMFWYRQQPGQSLTLIATANQGSEATYESGFVIDKFPISRPNLTFSTLTVSNMSPEDSSIYLCSVTGQQDSYTFGSGTRLTVV.

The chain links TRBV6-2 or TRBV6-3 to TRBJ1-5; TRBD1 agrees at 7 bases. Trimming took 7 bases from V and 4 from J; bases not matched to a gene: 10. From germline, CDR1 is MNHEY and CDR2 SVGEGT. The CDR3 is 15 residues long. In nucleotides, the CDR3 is TGTGCCAGCAACGAAGGAGGGGGCGGGAATCAGCCCCAGCATTTT. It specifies CASNEGGGGNQPQHF.

CDR3 DNA: TGTGCCAGCAGCCAAGTGGACAGCCGGAGCCCTGAAGCTTTCTTT. Protein: CASSQVDSRSPEAFF. The chain carries TRBV4-2 and TRBJ1-1, with D perhaps TRBD1 (6 bases). The CDR3 extends over 15 amino acids. The germline gives CDR1 LGHNA, CDR2 YNFKEQ. The V and J ends lost 1 base and 6 bases respectively, with 15 bases between them.

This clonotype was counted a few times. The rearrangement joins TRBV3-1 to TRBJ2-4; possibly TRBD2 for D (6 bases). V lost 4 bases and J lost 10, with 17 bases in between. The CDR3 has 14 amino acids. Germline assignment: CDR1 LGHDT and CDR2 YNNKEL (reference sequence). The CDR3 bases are TGTGCCAGCAGCCCCCTAGGAGCGGGTGATATTCAGTACTTC. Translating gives CASSPLGAGDIQYF.

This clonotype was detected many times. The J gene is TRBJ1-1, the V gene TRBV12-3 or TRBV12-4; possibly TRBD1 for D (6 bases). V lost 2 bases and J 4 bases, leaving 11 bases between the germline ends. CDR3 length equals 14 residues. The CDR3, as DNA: TGTGCCAGCAGTTTAAGGCAGGGGAGCACTGAAGCTTTCTTT. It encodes CASSLRQGSTEAFF.

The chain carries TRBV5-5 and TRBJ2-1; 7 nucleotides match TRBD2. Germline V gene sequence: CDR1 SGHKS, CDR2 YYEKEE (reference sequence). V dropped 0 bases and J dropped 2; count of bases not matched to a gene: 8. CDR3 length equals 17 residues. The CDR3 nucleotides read TGTGCCAGCAGCTTGGGGGGGGGAAATCGTCCCTACAATGAGCAGTTCTTC. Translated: CASSLGGGNRPYNEQFF.

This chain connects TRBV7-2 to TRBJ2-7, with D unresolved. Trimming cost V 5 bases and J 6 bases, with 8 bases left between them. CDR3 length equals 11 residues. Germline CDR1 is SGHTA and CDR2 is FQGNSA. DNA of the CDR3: TGTGCCAGCAGCCCAGCTTTCGAGCAGTACTTC. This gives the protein CASSPAFEQYF.

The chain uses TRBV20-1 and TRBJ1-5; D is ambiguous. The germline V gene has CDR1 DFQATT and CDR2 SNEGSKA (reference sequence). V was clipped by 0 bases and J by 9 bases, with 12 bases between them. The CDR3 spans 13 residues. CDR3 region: CSAREPGSSPQHF. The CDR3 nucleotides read TGCAGTGCTAGAGAGCCGGGCTCATCGCCCCAGCATTTT.